This TCR beta chain was recorded in a study of cytomegalovirus exposure and HLA in healthy donors. Whole-study context: Approximately 190 million T cells yielded around 120 million unique TCR beta sequences in earlier analysis.

This PCR relied on a set of 60 Vbeta primers and 13 Jbeta primers. TCRdb keeps only in-frame clones here, not all; method: immunoSEQ multiplex PCR. The profile shows some 170,000 clones, approximately 80% of them singletons. The CDR3 runs to 15 residues. Between the trimmed V and J ends, which lost 1 base and 6 bases, there was a span of 12 bases. Per germline, CDR1 SEHNR and CDR2 FQNEAQ (reference sequence). This clone showed up just a few times. The antigen is undetermined. Broader study findings: Across donors, presence/absence analyses took sequencing depth to be roughly uniform. Previous analysis showed most TCR beta V segments were productive about 90% or about 30% of the time.

This clonotype was obtained from a man aged 30-40 years in good health and CMV-seropositive. Sequenced: PBMCs. The chain carries TRBV7-9 and TRBJ1-4, with no clear D. The CDR3 nucleotides are TGTGCCAGCAGCTTAGTTCCGGGGTCGGATGAAAAACTGTTTTTT. Its protein product is CASSLVPGSDEKLFF.